This note documents a single T cell receptor (beta chain) sequence. One entry per CDR3 protein results from TCRdb running MiXCR on the 5' RACE reads. The sample records approximately 4,900 distinct CDR3 sequences, 72% being singletons. The sorted Tregs were CD4+CD25+CD127-/low cells. This CDR3 contains 15 residues. From germline, CDR1 is MGHRA and CDR2 YSYEKL. V lost 3 bases and J lost 1, with 9 bases in between. The chain carries TRBV4-1 and TRBJ2-2; D not certain. Sequenced sample: Tregs sorted from blood. The sequence was collected from a female donor with breast cancer. The CDR3 loop is CASSHHPGNTGELFF. CDR3 DNA: TGCGCCAGCAGCCACCACCCGGGGAACACCGGGGAGCTGTTTTTT.